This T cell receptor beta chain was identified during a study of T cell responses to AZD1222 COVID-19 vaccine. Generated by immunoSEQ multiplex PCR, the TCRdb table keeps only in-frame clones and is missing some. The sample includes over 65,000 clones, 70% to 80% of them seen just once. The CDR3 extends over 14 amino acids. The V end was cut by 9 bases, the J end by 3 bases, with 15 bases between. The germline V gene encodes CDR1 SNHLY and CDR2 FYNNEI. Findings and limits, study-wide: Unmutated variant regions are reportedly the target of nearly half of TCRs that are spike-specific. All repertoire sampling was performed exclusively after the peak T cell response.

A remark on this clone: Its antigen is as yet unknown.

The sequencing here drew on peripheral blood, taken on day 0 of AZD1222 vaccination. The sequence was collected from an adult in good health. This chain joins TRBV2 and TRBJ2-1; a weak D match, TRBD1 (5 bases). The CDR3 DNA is TGTGCCAGTCAGACAGAAGTGAACTACAATGAGCAGTTCTTC. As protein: CASQTEVNYNEQFF.